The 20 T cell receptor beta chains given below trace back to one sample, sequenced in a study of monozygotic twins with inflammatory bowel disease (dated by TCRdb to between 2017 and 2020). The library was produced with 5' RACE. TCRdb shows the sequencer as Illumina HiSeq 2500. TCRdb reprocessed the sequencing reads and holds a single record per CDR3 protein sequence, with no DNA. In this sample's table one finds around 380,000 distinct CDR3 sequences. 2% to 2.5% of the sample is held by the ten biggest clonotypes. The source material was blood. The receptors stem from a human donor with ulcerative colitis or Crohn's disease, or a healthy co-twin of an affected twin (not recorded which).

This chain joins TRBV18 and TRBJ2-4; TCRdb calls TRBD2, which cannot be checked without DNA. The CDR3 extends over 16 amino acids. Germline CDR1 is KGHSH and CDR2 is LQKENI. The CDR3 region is CASSRGTSGRIDIQYF.

The CDR3 region is CASSALGGGRFF. The chain uses TRBV5-6 and TRBJ2-1; TCRdb gives TRBD2 as the D gene, but with no DNA this cannot be confirmed. The germline gives CDR1 SGHDT, CDR2 YYEEEE. The CDR3 extends over 12 amino acids. Combining the CDR3 with reference TRBV5-6 and TRBJ2-1 gives the whole variable domain DAGVTQSPTHLIKTRGQQVTLRCSPKSGHDTVSWYQQALGQGPQFIFQYYEEEERQRGNFPDRFSGHQFPNYSSELNVNALLLGDSALYLCASSALGGGRFFGPGTRLTVL.

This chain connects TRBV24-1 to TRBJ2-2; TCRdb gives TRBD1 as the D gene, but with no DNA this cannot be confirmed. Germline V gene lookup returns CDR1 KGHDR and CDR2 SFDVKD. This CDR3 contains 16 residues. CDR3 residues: CATSVPGGADTGELFF.

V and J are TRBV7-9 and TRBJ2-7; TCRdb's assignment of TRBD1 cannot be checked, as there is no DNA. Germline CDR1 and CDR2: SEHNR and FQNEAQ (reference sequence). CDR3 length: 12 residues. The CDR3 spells CASSLGTGEQYF.

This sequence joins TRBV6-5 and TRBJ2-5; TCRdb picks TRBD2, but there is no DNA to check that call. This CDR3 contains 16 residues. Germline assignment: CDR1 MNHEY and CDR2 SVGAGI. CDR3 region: CASSYDLAGGGETQYF.

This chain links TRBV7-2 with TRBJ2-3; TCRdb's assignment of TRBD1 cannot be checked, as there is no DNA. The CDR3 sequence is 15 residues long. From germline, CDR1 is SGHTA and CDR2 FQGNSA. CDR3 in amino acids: CASSSTGTSGNTQYF.

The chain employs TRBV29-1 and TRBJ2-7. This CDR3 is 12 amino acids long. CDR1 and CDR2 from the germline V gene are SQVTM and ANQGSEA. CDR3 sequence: CSAFGSSYEQYF.

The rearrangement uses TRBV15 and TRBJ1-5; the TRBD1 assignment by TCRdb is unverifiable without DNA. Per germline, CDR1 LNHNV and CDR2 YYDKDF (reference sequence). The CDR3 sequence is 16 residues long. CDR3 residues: CATSRGDRGGMQPQHF.

This CDR3 is CASSQGQLNSPLHF. The V and J genes are TRBV14 and TRBJ1-6; TCRdb calls TRBD1, which cannot be checked without DNA. The CDR3 is 14 residues long. From germline, CDR1 is SGHDN and CDR2 FVKESK.

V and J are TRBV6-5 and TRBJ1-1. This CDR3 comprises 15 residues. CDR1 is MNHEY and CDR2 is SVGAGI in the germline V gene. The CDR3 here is CASSFTPTGQLEAFF.

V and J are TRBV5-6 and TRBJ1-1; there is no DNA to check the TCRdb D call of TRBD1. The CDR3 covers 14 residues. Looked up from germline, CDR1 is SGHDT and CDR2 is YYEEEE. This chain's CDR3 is CASSYVGGAGEAFF.

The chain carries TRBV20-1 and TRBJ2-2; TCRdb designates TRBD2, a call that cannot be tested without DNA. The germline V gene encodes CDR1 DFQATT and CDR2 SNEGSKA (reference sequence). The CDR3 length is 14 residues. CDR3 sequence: CSARDGGGAGELFF.

CDR3 sequence: CASSIGEVAFF. V usage is TRBV7-9 and J usage is TRBJ1-1. This CDR3 has 11 amino acids. CDR1 is SEHNR and CDR2 is FQNEAQ in the germline V gene (reference sequence).

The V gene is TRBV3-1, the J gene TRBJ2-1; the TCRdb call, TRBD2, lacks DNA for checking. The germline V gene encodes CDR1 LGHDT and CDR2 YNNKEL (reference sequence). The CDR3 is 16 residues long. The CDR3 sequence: CASSRLGTSGPPEQFF.

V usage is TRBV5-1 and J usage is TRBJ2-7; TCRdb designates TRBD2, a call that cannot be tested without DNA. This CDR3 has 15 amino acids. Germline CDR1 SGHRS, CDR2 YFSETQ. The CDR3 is CASSLGVAGAGEQYF.

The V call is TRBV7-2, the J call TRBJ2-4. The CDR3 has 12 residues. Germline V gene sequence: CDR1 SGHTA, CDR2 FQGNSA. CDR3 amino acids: CASSSEWNIQYF.

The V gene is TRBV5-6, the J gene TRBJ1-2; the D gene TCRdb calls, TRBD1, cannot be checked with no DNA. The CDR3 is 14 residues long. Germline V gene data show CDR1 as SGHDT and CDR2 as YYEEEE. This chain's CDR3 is CASSAGQPLRGYTF.

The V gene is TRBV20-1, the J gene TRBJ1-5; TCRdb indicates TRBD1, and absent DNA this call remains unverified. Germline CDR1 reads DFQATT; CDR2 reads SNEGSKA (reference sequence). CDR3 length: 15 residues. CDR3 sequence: CSARAVGATNQPQHF.

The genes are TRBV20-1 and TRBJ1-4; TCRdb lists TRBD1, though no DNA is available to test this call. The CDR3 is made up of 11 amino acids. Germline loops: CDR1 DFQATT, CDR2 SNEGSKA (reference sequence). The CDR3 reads CSASRGEKLFF.

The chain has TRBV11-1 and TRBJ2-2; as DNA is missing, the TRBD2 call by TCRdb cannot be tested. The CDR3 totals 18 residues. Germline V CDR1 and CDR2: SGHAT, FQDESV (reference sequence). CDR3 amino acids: CASSPPRSGASNTGELFF.